A selection of T cell receptor beta chains follows, all from one sample in a study of shared clonotypes between healthy human individuals. Repertoires were generated with immunoSEQ multiplex PCR, while TCRdb's copy carries only in-frame clones and drops some. The sample carries roughly 500,000 clones, around four fifths recorded once. The sequencing input was PBMCs. Receptors were obtained from a woman in her thirties or forties in good health. Some clones in this sample may be carry-over from other donors' samples. Both conserved end residues are part of each CDR3. Each record gives: CDR3 DNA, CDR3 protein, D gene, J gene, V gene, clone size. D genes are given only for firm matches. Clone size appears in some rows only: once, few, many, or a class for an expanded clone.

DNA: TGCGCCAGCAGCTTTCGGGATTGGAATGAGCAGTTCTTC; CDR3: CASSFRDWNEQFF; D: NA; J: TRBJ2-1; V: TRBV5-1; size: few
DNA: TGTGCCAGCAGCGTAGACAGCATGAACACTGAAGCTTTCTTT; CDR3: CASSVDSMNTEAFF; D: NA; J: TRBJ1-1; V: TRBV9; size: NA
DNA: TGTGCCAGCGAACAGGCGATTAACTATGGCTACACCTTC; CDR3: CASEQAINYGYTF; D: NA; J: TRBJ1-2; V: TRBV11-2; size: NA
DNA: TGTGCCAGCCGACTACTAGCGGGAGACACCGGGGAGCTGTTTTTT; CDR3: CASRLLAGDTGELFF; D: TRBD2; J: TRBJ2-2; V: TRBV2; size: NA
DNA: TGTGCCAGCAGCGCAGACAGGACGAACACTGAAGCTTTCTTT; CDR3: CASSADRTNTEAFF; D: NA; J: TRBJ1-1; V: TRBV11-1; size: NA
DNA: TGTGTCACTGGGGGGGCCTCAGCTAACTATGGCTACACCTTC; CDR3: CVTGGASANYGYTF; D: NA; J: TRBJ1-2; V: TRBV28; size: NA
DNA: TGTGCCAGCAGCAAAGAGGGGGCCATGAACACTGAAGCTTTCTTT; CDR3: CASSKEGAMNTEAFF; D: TRBD1; J: TRBJ1-1; V: TRBV2; size: NA
DNA: TGTGCCAGCAGCTTACGAGCCGGGGAGCTGTTTTTT; CDR3: CASSLRAGELFF; D: NA; J: TRBJ2-2; V: TRBV7-2; size: NA
DNA: TGTGCCAGCAGTTCAGGAGGGGTAGACTATGGCTACACCTTC; CDR3: CASSSGGVDYGYTF; D: NA; J: TRBJ1-2; V: TRBV6-5; size: NA
DNA: TGCGCCAGCAGCGTGGCTAGCGGAAACTACGAGCAGTACTTC; CDR3: CASSVASGNYEQYF; D: TRBD2; J: TRBJ2-7; V: TRBV4-3; size: NA
DNA: TGTGCCAGCCTCCCAGGGGGGGGATTTCAGCCCCAGCATTTT; CDR3: CASLPGGGFQPQHF; D: TRBD1; J: TRBJ1-5; V: TRBV6-1; size: once
DNA: TGTGCCACCAGCAGCGACCATTACGAGCAGTACTTC; CDR3: CATSSDHYEQYF; D: NA; J: TRBJ2-7; V: TRBV15; size: NA
DNA: TGTGCCAGCAGCTTCAGGGGGCGCGGGGCAGATACGCAGTATTTT; CDR3: CASSFRGRGADTQYF; D: TRBD1; J: TRBJ2-3; V: TRBV11-1; size: NA
DNA: TGCGCCAGCAGCTTGGGTCAGAACTATGGCTACACCTTC; CDR3: CASSLGQNYGYTF; D: NA; J: TRBJ1-2; V: TRBV5-1; size: NA
DNA: TGTGCCAGCAGCTTAGGTACGCGTAGCATTGACAATGAGCAGTTCTTC; CDR3: CASSLGTRSIDNEQFF; D: NA; J: TRBJ2-1; V: TRBV7-9; size: NA
DNA: TGCGCCAGCAGCCAAGATGTGGGCGGCGTAACCTACGAGCAGTACTTC; CDR3: CASSQDVGGVTYEQYF; D: NA; J: TRBJ2-7; V: TRBV4-3; size: NA
DNA: TGTGCCAGCAGCGTACGCTCGGGACTAGCGGGAGGTAATGAGCAGTTCTTC; CDR3: CASSVRSGLAGGNEQFF; D: TRBD2; J: TRBJ2-1; V: TRBV9; size: NA
DNA: TGTGCCAGCAGTCCAGGGGTGGGGGACAATGAGCAGTTCTTC; CDR3: CASSPGVGDNEQFF; D: NA; J: TRBJ2-1; V: TRBV6-5; size: NA
DNA: TGTGCCAGCAGTCCCCTACTAGGGATAGGTGGCTACACCTTC; CDR3: CASSPLLGIGGYTF; D: NA; J: TRBJ1-2; V: TRBV27; size: NA
DNA: TGTGCCAGCAGCCGGGCCTCCTCGAACAATGAGCAGTTCTTC; CDR3: CASSRASSNNEQFF; D: NA; J: TRBJ2-1; V: TRBV11-2; size: NA
DNA: TGTGCCAGCAGTACCCGGGACAGACTGGGCGGGGAGCTGTTTTTT; CDR3: CASSTRDRLGGELFF; D: TRBD1; J: TRBJ2-2; V: TRBV28; size: NA
DNA: TGTGCCAGCAGTTTTATTGACAGGGGGTTGGGCGAGCAGTACTTC; CDR3: CASSFIDRGLGEQYF; D: TRBD1; J: TRBJ2-7; V: TRBV27; size: NA
DNA: TGTGCCATCAGTGATCCCGGGACAGCTTCCTACGAGCAGTACTTC; CDR3: CAISDPGTASYEQYF; D: TRBD1; J: TRBJ2-7; V: TRBV10-3; size: NA
DNA: TGTGCCAGCAGTTACTCGATATCTGTTTTTGAACTCACCTTC; CDR3: CASSYSISVFELTF; D: NA; J: TRBJ1-2; V: TRBV6-5; size: few
DNA: TGTGCCAGCAGCAGGTTAAATGAGCAGTTCTTC; CDR3: CASSRLNEQFF; D: NA; J: TRBJ2-1; V: TRBV5-6; size: NA
DNA: TGTGCCAGCAGCTTTGGGGAAGGTCAGCCCCAGCATTTT; CDR3: CASSFGEGQPQHF; D: NA; J: TRBJ1-5; V: TRBV7-3; size: NA
DNA: TGTGCCAGCAGCCCGACAGGGGATAGCAATCAGCCCCAGCATTTT; CDR3: CASSPTGDSNQPQHF; D: TRBD1; J: TRBJ1-5; V: TRBV2; size: NA
DNA: TGTGCCAGCAGCTCCGGAGGGGCCAGCTCTGGAAACACCATATATTTT; CDR3: CASSSGGASSGNTIYF; D: NA; J: TRBJ1-3; V: TRBV11-2; size: few
DNA: TGTGCCAGCTCACCGGGGCAGGGTAGGAACACTGAAGCTTTCTTT; CDR3: CASSPGQGRNTEAFF; D: NA; J: TRBJ1-1; V: TRBV18; size: NA
DNA: TGTGCCAGCAGTTTAGGTTACGGCAGGGGGTCCGGGGAGCTGTTTTTT; CDR3: CASSLGYGRGSGELFF; D: TRBD1; J: TRBJ2-2; V: TRBV28; size: NA
DNA: TGTGCCTGGATTCCCGGCTTAGGGTTCCACGAGCAGTACTTC; CDR3: CAWIPGLGFHEQYF; D: NA; J: TRBJ2-7; V: TRBV30; size: NA
DNA: TGTGCCAGCAGCTTCGGACAGGGGGCAAGCGGGGAGCTGTTTTTT; CDR3: CASSFGQGASGELFF; D: TRBD1; J: TRBJ2-2; V: TRBV5-6; size: NA